This T cell receptor (beta chain) was recovered during a study of cytomegalovirus exposure and HLA in healthy donors. Primers for the PCR totalled 60 Vbeta and 13 Jbeta. Original handling: Unique TCR beta chains totaled some 80 million in a later count, with roughly 11 million of them shared. TCRdb keeps only in-frame clones here, not all; method: immunoSEQ multiplex PCR. V and J calls and clone size are those listed in that table; D and trimming were worked out from the DNA. Seen here are about 210,000 clones, 60% to 80% observed once, and the top ten hold around 1.9%. Details on this clone: Antigen: not known.

Germline lookup yields CDR1 SGHNT and CDR2 YYREEE (reference sequence). V gave up 2 bases and J gave up 4 bases; unmatched junction bases: 4. The CDR3 extends over 14 amino acids. Study-level points and caveats: Follow-up analysis found HLA locus-dependent TCR association rates, highest for DRB1 and lowest for HLA-C. Previously analyzed data showed that most TCR beta V segments were productive at a frequency of about 87% or about 30%.

The gene calls are TRBV5-4 and TRBJ2-7; TRBD1 matches at 9 bases. This receptor was obtained from a male donor in good health and CMV-seronegative. Sequenced sample: PBMCs. Here the CDR3 reads CASSFRDRVYEQYF. The CDR3 DNA reads TGTGCCAGCAGCTTCCGGGACAGGGTGTACGAGCAGTACTTC.